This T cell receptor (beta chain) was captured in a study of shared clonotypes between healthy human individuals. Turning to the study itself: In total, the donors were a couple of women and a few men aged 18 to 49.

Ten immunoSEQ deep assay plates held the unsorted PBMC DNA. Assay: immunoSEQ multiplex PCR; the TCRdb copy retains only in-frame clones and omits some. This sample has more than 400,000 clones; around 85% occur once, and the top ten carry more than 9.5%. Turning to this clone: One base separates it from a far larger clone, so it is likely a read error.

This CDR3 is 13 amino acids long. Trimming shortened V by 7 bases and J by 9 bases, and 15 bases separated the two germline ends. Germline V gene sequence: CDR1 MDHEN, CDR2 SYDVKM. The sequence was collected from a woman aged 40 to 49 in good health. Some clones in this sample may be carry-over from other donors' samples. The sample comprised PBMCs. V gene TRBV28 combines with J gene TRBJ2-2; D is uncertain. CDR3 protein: CASTHSMTWELFF. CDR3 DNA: TGTGCCAGCACCCATAGTATGACCTGGGAGCTGTTTTTT.